These 5 T cell receptor beta chains share one sample of origin, sequenced in a study of neurological immune-mediated disorders. TCRdb processed the 5' RACE reads anew with MiXCR; each CDR3 protein has one entry. This table has 85,000 to 100,000 distinct CDR3 sequences, 3% to 4% appearing once. Sequencing was carried out using PBMCs. All receptors derive from a woman under 30 with multiple sclerosis.

This clonotype was observed at least ten times. The gene calls are TRBV6-1 and TRBJ1-4; tentatively, D is TRBD1 (6 bases). CDR1 is MNHNS and CDR2 is SASEGT in the germline V gene. This CDR3 has 18 residues. V shed 0 bases and J shed 5 bases, with 19 bases lying between them. Here the CDR3 DNA reads TGTGCCAGCAGTGAAGCCTGGAGGAGAAGGACAGCAAATGAAAAACTGTTTTTT. Residues: CASSEAWRRRTANEKLFF.

This clonotype was recorded at least ten times. The chain employs TRBV12-3 or TRBV12-4 and TRBJ2-2; no clear D gene. V was clipped by 6 bases and J by 6 bases, with 14 bases between them. The CDR3 has 14 residues. DNA of the CDR3: TGTGCCAGCAGGGGGTCGATCCGGGCCGGGGAGCTGTTTTTT. Protein product: CASRGSIRAGELFF.

This clonotype was counted ten times or more. The rearrangement uses TRBV5-1 and TRBJ2-5; D is unclear. In germline, CDR1 is SGHRS, CDR2 YFSETQ. V dropped 6 bases and J dropped 0 bases, with 12 bases sitting between them. The CDR3 is 14 residues long. The CDR3 here is CASKRSSDQETQYF. The CDR3 DNA reads TGCGCCAGCAAAAGGAGCTCTGACCAAGAGACCCAGTACTTC.

The genes are TRBV9 and TRBJ2-1; the D gene is possibly TRBD2 (5 bases). The germline gives CDR1 SGDLS, CDR2 YYNGEE. Trimming took off 0 bases at V and 9 bases at J, with 13 bases between the two ends. The CDR3 is 14 amino acids. CDR3 sequence: CASSVVDGVGEQFF. The CDR3 nucleotides are TGTGCCAGCAGCGTAGTTGACGGGGTCGGTGAGCAGTTCTTC.

The chain couples TRBV12-3 or TRBV12-4 to TRBJ2-2; D possibly matches TRBD1 or TRBD2 (6 bases each). This CDR3 region has 16 residues. V shed 2 bases and J shed 4 bases, with 14 bases lying between them. CDR3 amino acids: CASSLRGASGTGELFF. For the CDR3, the DNA is TGTGCCAGCAGTTTAAGGGGGGCGTCGGGCACCGGGGAGCTGTTTTTT.